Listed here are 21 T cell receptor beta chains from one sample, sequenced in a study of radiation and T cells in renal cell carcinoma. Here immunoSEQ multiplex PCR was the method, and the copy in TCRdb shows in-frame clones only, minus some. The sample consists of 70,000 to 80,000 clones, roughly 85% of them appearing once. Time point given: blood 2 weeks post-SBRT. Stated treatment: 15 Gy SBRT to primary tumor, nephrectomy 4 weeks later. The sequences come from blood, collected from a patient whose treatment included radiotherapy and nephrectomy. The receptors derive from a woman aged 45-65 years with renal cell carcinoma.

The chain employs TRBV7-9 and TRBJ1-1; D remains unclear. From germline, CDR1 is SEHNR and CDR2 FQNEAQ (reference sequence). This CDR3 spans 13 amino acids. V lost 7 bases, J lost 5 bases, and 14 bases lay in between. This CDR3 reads CASTPLSGTEAFF. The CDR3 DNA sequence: TGTGCCAGCACCCCGTTAAGTGGGACTGAAGCTTTCTTT.

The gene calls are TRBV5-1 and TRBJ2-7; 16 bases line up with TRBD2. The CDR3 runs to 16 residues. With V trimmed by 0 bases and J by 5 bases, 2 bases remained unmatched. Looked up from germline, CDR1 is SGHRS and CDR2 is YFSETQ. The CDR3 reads CASSLAGTSGRDEQYF. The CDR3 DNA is TGCGCCAGCAGCTTGGCGGGGACTAGCGGGAGGGACGAGCAGTACTTC. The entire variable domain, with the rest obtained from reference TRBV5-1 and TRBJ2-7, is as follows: KAGVTQTPRYLIKTRGQQVTLSCSPISGHRSVSWYQQTPGQGLQFLFEYFSETQRNKGNFPGRFSGRQFSNSRSEMNVSTLELGDSALYLCASSLAGTSGRDEQYFGPGTRLTVT.

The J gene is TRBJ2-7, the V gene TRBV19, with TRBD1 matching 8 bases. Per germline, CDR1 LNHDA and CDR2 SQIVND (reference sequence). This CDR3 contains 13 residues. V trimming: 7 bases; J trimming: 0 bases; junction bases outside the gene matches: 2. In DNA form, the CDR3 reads TGTGCCAGTATTGGGACAGGCTCCTACGAGCAGTACTTC. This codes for CASIGTGSYEQYF.

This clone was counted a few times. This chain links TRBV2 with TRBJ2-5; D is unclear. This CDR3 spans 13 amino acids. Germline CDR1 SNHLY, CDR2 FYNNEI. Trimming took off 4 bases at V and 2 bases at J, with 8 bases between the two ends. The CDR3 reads CASSGRRQETQYF. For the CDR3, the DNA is TGTGCCAGCAGTGGTCGGCGTCAAGAGACCCAGTACTTC.

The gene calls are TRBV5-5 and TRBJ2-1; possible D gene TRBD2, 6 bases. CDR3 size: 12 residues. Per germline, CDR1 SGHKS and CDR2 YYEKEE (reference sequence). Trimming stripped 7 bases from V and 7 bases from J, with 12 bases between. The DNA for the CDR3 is TGTGCCAGCCAGGGAGGACTGAATGAGCAGTTCTTC. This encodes CASQGGLNEQFF.

In nucleotides, the CDR3 is TGTGCCAGCAGGCCTTTCGTCTCCCAGGGTGGCTACACCTTC. Its protein is CASRPFVSQGGYTF. V is TRBV7-8 and J is TRBJ1-2; TRBD1 might be the D (5 bases). Germline CDR1 is SGHVS and CDR2 is FQNEAQ. V lost 6 bases, J lost 7 bases, and 18 bases lay in between. This CDR3 has 14 amino acids.

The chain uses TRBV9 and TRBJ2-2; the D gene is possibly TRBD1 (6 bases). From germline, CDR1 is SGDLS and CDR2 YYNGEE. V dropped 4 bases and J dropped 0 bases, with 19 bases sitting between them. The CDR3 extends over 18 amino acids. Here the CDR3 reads CASSPRAGAKTNTGELFF. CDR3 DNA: TGTGCCAGCAGCCCCAGGGCAGGGGCTAAAACGAACACCGGGGAGCTGTTTTTT.

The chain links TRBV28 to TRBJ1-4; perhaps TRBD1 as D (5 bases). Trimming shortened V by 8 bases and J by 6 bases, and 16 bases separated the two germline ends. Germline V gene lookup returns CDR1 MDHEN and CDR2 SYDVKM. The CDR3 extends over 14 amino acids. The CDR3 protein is CASGSTGVDEKLFF. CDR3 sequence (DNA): TGTGCCAGCGGCTCAACGGGGGTTGATGAAAAACTGTTTTTT.

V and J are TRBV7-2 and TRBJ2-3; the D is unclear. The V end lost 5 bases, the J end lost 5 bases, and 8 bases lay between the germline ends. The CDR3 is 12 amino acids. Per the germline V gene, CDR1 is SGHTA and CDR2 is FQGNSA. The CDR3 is CASSPFEDTQYF. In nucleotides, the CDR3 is TGTGCCAGCAGCCCTTTCGAAGATACGCAGTATTTT.

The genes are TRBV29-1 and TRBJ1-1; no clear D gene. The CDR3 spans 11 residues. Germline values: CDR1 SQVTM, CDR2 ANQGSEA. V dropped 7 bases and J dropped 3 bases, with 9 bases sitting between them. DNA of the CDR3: TGCAGCGCCCACAGAGACACTGAAGCTTTCTTT. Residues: CSAHRDTEAFF.

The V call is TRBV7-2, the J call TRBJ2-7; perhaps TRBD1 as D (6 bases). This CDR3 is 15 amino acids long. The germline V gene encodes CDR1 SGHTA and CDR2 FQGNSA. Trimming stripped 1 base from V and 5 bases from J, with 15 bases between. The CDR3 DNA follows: TGTGCCAGCAGCTTAGAGGGGGTTAGTAGCGACGAGCAGTACTTC. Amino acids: CASSLEGVSSDEQYF.

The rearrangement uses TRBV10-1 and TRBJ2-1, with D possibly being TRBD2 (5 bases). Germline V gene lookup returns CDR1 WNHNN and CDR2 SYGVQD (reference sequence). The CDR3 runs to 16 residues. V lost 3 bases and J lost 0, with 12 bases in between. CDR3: CASSEGLSSSYNEQFF. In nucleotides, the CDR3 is TGCGCCAGCAGTGAAGGACTTTCAAGCTCCTACAATGAGCAGTTCTTC.

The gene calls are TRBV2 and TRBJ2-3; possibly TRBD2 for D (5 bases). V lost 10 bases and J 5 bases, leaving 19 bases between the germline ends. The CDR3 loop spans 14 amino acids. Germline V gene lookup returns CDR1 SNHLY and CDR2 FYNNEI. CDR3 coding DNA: TGTGCCACCAAACCGGGCCAAGAGGGAGATACGCAGTATTTT. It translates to CATKPGQEGDTQYF. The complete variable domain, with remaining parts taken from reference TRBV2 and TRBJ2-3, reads EPEVTQTPSHQVTQMGQEVILRCVPISNHLYFYWYRQILGQKVEFLVSFYNNEISEKSEIFDDQFSVERPDGSNFTLKIRSTKLEDSAMYFCATKPGQEGDTQYFGPGTRLTVL.

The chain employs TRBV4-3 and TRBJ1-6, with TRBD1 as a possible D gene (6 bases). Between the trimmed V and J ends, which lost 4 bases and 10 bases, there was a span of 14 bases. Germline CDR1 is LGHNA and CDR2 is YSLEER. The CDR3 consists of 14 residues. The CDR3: CASSLAGGGSPLHF. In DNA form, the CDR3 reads TGCGCCAGCAGCCTGGCAGGCGGGGGCTCACCCCTCCACTTT.

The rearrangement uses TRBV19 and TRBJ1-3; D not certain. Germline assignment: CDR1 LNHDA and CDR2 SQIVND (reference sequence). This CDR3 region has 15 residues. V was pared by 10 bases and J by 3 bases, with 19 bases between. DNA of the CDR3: TGTGCCACTCTGCAGGACGGGTTTCGTGGAAACACCATATATTTT. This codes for CATLQDGFRGNTIYF.

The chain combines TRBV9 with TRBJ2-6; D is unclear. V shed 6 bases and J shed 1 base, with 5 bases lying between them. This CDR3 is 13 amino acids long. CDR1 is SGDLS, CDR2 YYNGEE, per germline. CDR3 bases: TGTGCCAGCAAAAGGTCTGGGGCCAACGTCCTGACTTTC. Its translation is CASKRSGANVLTF. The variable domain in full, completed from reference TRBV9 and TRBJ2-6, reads DSGVTQTPKHLITATGQRVTLRCSPRSGDLSVYWYQQSLDQGLQFLIQYYNGEERAKGNILERFSAQQFPDLHSELNLSSLELGDSALYFCASKRSGANVLTFGAGSRLTVL.

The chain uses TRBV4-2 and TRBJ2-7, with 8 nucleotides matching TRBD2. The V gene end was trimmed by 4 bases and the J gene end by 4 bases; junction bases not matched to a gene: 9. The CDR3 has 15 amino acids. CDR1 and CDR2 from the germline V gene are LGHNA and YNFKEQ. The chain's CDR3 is CASSPTGTRAYEQYF. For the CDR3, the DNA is TGTGCCAGCAGCCCAACCGGGACTAGAGCGTACGAGCAGTACTTC.

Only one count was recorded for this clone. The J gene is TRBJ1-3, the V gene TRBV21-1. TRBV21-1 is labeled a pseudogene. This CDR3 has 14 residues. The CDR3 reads CASSKRGDGNTIYF. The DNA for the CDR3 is TGTGCCAGCAGCAAGAGGGGGGACGGAAACACCATATATTTT.

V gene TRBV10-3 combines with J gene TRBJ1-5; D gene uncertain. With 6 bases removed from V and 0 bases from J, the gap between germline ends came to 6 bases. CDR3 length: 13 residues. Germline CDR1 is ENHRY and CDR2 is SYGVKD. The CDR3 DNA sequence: TGTGCCATCAGCGGCAATAGCAATCAGCCCCAGCATTTT. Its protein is CAISGNSNQPQHF.

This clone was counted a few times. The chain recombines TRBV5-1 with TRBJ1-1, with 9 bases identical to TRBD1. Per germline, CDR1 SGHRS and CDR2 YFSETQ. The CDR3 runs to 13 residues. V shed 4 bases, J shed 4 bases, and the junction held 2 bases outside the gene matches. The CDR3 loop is CASSVDRGTEAFF. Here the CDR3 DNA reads TGCGCCAGCAGCGTGGACAGGGGCACTGAAGCTTTCTTT. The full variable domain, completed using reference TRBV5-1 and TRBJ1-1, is KAGVTQTPRYLIKTRGQQVTLSCSPISGHRSVSWYQQTPGQGLQFLFEYFSETQRNKGNFPGRFSGRQFSNSRSEMNVSTLELGDSALYLCASSVDRGTEAFFGQGTRLTVV.

The CDR3 DNA reads TGTGCTAGTGCCAGGGGTTCCGGTAGTTCACCCCTCCACTTT. This translates into CASARGSGSSPLHF. This chain links TRBV12-5 with TRBJ1-6; a weak D match, TRBD1 (6 bases). CDR1 and CDR2 (germline): LGHNT, FRNRAP. The V end was cut by 7 bases, the J end by 9 bases, with 16 bases between. This CDR3 region has 14 residues. The complete variable domain, with remaining parts taken from reference TRBV12-5 and TRBJ1-6, reads DARVTQTPRHKVTEMGQEVTMRCQPILGHNTVFWYRQTMMQGLELLAYFRNRAPLDDSGMPKDRFSAEMPDATLATLKIQPSEPRDSAVYFCASARGSGSSPLHFGNGTRLTVT.